Given below is one T cell receptor (beta chain) in context. The sample belongs to a study of blood T cells in healthy people across ages. The germline V gene has CDR1 SGHTA and CDR2 FQGNSA. This CDR3 has 17 residues. V shed 4 bases and J 3 bases; nucleotides not matched to a gene: 8. Primers used in a second PCR of roughly 6 to 11 cycles were a sample-barcoded 5' primer and a J-beta primer mix. Each sample provided no less than 2.5 million CDR3-containing paired-end reads. TCRdb re-called the 5' RACE reads through MiXCR, storing one row per CDR3 protein. Of approximately 1,700,000 distinct CDR3 sequences in the sample, roughly two fifths were seen once.

This rearrangement joins TRBV7-2 to TRBJ2-3; TRBD2 matches 12 bases. The receptor was isolated from a human donor in good health. Sequences were obtained from blood. The CDR3: CASSSRLAGVGTDTQYF. The CDR3 DNA follows: TGTGCCAGCAGCTCTCGACTAGCGGGGGTTGGGACAGATACGCAGTATTTT.